Below are 16 T cell receptor beta chains sequenced from a single sample in a study of blood T cell repertoires in COVID-19. TCRdb's copy holds only in-frame clones and misses some; the assay was immunoSEQ multiplex PCR. The top ten clones hold approximately 4% of a sample with 290,000 or so clones, 90% of them seen once. The sequencing sample was made of PBMCs or T cells enriched from blood (not recorded which). The receptors derive from a woman younger than 30 with acute COVID-19.

The chain has TRBV18 and TRBJ2-3; D may be TRBD2 (7 bases). V shed 3 bases and J shed 0 bases, with 16 bases lying between them. Germline CDR1 is KGHSH and CDR2 is LQKENI. The CDR3 contains 17 residues. The CDR3 loop is CASSPQQGGLSTDTQYF. As DNA, the CDR3 is TGTGCCAGCTCACCCCAACAGGGAGGGCTTAGCACAGATACGCAGTATTTT.

This clone was counted only a few times. J is TRBJ1-2 and V is TRBV27; 11 bases line up with TRBD1. Unmatched junction bases numbered 18, after V lost 3 bases and J lost 6 bases. Germline assignment: CDR1 MNHEY and CDR2 SMNVEV (reference sequence). The length of the CDR3 is 19 residues. CDR3 DNA: TGTGCCAGCAGTTTGCTCCCGGGACAGGGGGTTACTCAGTATCATGGCTACACCTTC. Translation gives CASSLLPGQGVTQYHGYTF.

V gene TRBV2 combines with J gene TRBJ2-1; D gene unclear. The V and J ends lost 2 bases and 8 bases respectively, with 7 bases between them. CDR1 SNHLY and CDR2 FYNNEI come from the germline V gene. The CDR3 has 12 amino acids. CDR3 nucleotide sequence: TGTGCCAGCAGTGAAACCCGGGATGAGCAGTTCTTC. Its protein is CASSETRDEQFF.

This clone occurred once. The rearrangement links TRBV24-1 to TRBJ2-2, with 11 bases that match TRBD1. Germline V gene sequence: CDR1 KGHDR, CDR2 SFDVKD. J lost 5 bases, V lost 4 bases, and 8 bases had no gene match. This CDR3 spans 17 amino acids. CDR3 in amino acids: CATSDPAGTGGTGELFF. CDR3 coding DNA: TGTGCCACCAGTGACCCTGCCGGGACAGGGGGGACCGGGGAGCTGTTTTTT.

The chain recombines TRBV3-1 (or the pseudogene TRBV3-2) with TRBJ2-7, with 13 bases matching TRBD2. The junction had 9 bases not matched to a gene; V was cut back by 4 bases and J by 0 bases. The CDR3 is made up of 18 amino acids. Germline V gene sequence: CDR1 LGHDT, CDR2 YNNKEL (reference sequence). The CDR3 spells CASSPLTSGRRGSYEQYF. CDR3 in DNA: TGTGCCAGCAGCCCCTTGACTAGCGGGAGGCGGGGCTCCTACGAGCAGTACTTC.

The chain couples TRBV7-2 to TRBJ2-7; D is unclear. Germline V lookup: CDR1 SGHTA, CDR2 FQGNSA. Between the trimmed V and J ends, which lost 5 bases and 2 bases, there was a span of 13 bases. The CDR3 is made up of 14 amino acids. The CDR3 protein is CASSPGRVAYEQYF. Here the CDR3 DNA reads TGTGCCAGCAGCCCGGGTCGGGTAGCCTACGAGCAGTACTTC.

The J gene is TRBJ1-2, the V gene TRBV11-2, with D tentatively TRBD1 (5 bases). Germline V lookup: CDR1 SGHAT, CDR2 FQNNGV. Trimming took off 1 base at V and 11 bases at J, with 11 bases between the two ends. The CDR3 covers 12 residues. The CDR3 spells CASSLVLSGYTF. CDR3 in DNA: TGTGCCAGCAGCTTAGTCCTATCAGGGTACACCTTC.

This chain joins TRBV28 and TRBJ2-3; D not certain. Germline lookup yields CDR1 MDHEN and CDR2 SYDVKM. The CDR3 extends over 13 amino acids. The ends were cut back, 5 bases at V and 2 bases at J, with 8 bases in the middle. CDR3 residues: CASSLVTTDTQYF. The CDR3 nucleotides read TGTGCCAGCAGTCTAGTTACCACAGATACGCAGTATTTT. Drawing the rest from reference TRBV28 and TRBJ2-3, the complete variable domain is DVKVTQSSRYLVKRTGEKVFLECVQDMDHENMFWYRQDPGLGLRLIYFSYDVKMKEKGDIPEGYSVSREKKERFSLILESASTNQTSMYLCASSLVTTDTQYFGPGTRLTVL.

This clone was recorded only once. The gene calls are TRBV21-1 and TRBJ1-1; the table calls TRBD1, which could not be checked here. TRBV21-1 is classified as a pseudogene. The CDR3 has 13 amino acids. This CDR3 reads CASSITANTEAFF. CDR3 nucleotide sequence: TGTGCCAGCAGCATCACAGCGAACACTGAAGCTTTCTTT.

The gene calls are TRBV6-5 and TRBJ1-5; maybe TRBD1 (5 bases). The V gene lost 6 bases and the J gene lost 2 bases, with 14 bases spanning the gap. The CDR3 is 15 amino acids. Germline CDR1 MNHEY, CDR2 SVGAGI. For the CDR3, the DNA is TGTGCCAGCAGGGTCCACGGGGGGGGCAATCAGCCCCAGCATTTT. This translates into CASRVHGGGNQPQHF.

This sequence joins TRBV20-1 and TRBJ1-2, with 8 bases that match TRBD1. The CDR3 length is 15 residues. CDR1 is DFQATT and CDR2 is SNEGSKA in the germline V gene (reference sequence). Trimming removed 3 bases from V and 0 bases from J; junction bases left unmatched: 6. The CDR3 sequence: CSASEGTGANYGYTF. In nucleotides, the CDR3 is TGCAGTGCTAGTGAGGGGACAGGAGCTAACTATGGCTACACCTTC.

The gene calls are TRBV4-1 and TRBJ1-1; no reliable D call. CDR1 and CDR2 from the germline V gene are MGHRA and YSYEKL. This CDR3 has 15 amino acids. The V end was cut by 0 bases, the J end by 1 base, with 9 bases between. CDR3 sequence: CASSQDQPGNTEAFF. The CDR3 coding sequence is TGCGCCAGCAGCCAAGATCAGCCAGGGAACACTGAAGCTTTCTTT.

The chain joins TRBV6-5 to TRBJ1-2, with D possibly being TRBD1 (6 bases). Trimming pared 2 bases from V and 8 bases from J, leaving 12 bases between. This CDR3 is built from 13 residues. Germline V gives CDR1 MNHEY, CDR2 SVGAGI. CDR3 region: CASSYPNRVGYTF. CDR3 sequence (DNA): TGTGCCAGCAGTTACCCCAACAGGGTCGGCTACACCTTC.

V and J are TRBV19 and TRBJ1-2; tentative D call: TRBD1 (6 bases). The CDR3 spans 13 residues. The germline V gene encodes CDR1 LNHDA and CDR2 SQIVND (reference sequence). V shed 3 bases and J shed 6 bases, with 11 bases lying between them. The CDR3 bases are TGTGCCAGTAGTATCAACAGGGTCAATGGCTACACCTTC. This translates into CASSINRVNGYTF.

This chain links TRBV9 with TRBJ1-1, with D unresolved. This CDR3 has 18 residues. Trimming stripped 3 bases from V and 4 bases from J, with 25 bases between. CDR1 and CDR2 from the germline V gene are SGDLS and YYNGEE. The CDR3 nucleotides read TGTGCCAGCAGCGAGCCTAGGCCCAACCGCACTAAAGGCACTGAAGCTTTCTTT. Residues: CASSEPRPNRTKGTEAFF.

There are a few counts of this clone. The CDR3 nucleotides read TGTGCCAGCAGTTTATGGCGGGGCAATCAGCCCCAGCATTTT. As protein: CASSLWRGNQPQHF. The V and J genes are TRBV28 and TRBJ1-5, with D unclear. V lost 0 bases to trimming and J lost 2 bases, with 5 bases between them. Per germline, CDR1 MDHEN and CDR2 SYDVKM. The CDR3 runs to 14 residues.